Listed below are T cell receptor beta chains from one sample, sequenced in a study of blood T cell repertoires in COVID-19. Measured with immunoSEQ multiplex PCR; TCRdb has only the in-frame clones, and not every one. The sample holds about 40,000 clones; approximately 86% are singletons and the top ten take 15% to 20%. The sample taken for sequencing was peripheral blood. The receptors originated from a man aged 50 to 60 in a cohort sampled during active COVID-19. CDR3s include the opening cysteine and the closing phenylalanine or tryptophan. A D gene is named only where the DNA matches it firmly. Expanded clones are given a class, and other clones once, few, many or no size at all.

CDR3nt: TGTGCCATCCATCGGGGGGCCGGAACCAACACCGGGGAGCTGTTTTTT
CDR3aa: CAIHRGAGTNTGELFF
abundance: -
d_gene: -
j_gene: TRBJ2-2
v_gene: TRBV10-3

CDR3nt: TGCGCCAGCAGCCAAGATTCTCCGAGGGCAGGGGGGAAAAACATTCAGTACTTC
CDR3aa: CASSQDSPRAGGKNIQYF
abundance: -
d_gene: -
j_gene: TRBJ2-4
v_gene: TRBV4-3

CDR3nt: TGTGCCAGCAGCTTATTTCCAGACCGGGGGGGCGTAGGGATTGAAGCTTTCTTT
CDR3aa: CASSLFPDRGGVGIEAFF
abundance: -
d_gene: -
j_gene: TRBJ1-1
v_gene: TRBV11-2

CDR3nt: TGTGCCAGCAGCTTAGGGGGAGATCTTAATTTTGTCAATGAGCAGTTCTTC
CDR3aa: CASSLGGDLNFVNEQFF
abundance: -
d_gene: -
j_gene: TRBJ2-1
v_gene: TRBV13

CDR3nt: TGTGCCAGCAGCTCCCCACTGGACTGGCGCACAGATACGCAGTATTTT
CDR3aa: CASSSPLDWRTDTQYF
abundance: -
d_gene: -
j_gene: TRBJ2-3
v_gene: TRBV7-9

CDR3nt: TGCGCCAGCAGCCAAGGCGGGGATGGCTACACCTTC
CDR3aa: CASSQGGDGYTF
abundance: -
d_gene: -
j_gene: TRBJ1-2
v_gene: TRBV4-1

CDR3nt: TGTGCCAGCACGCTAGCCGGGGAGACCCAGTACTTC
CDR3aa: CASTLAGETQYF
abundance: -
d_gene: -
j_gene: TRBJ2-5
v_gene: TRBV11-2

CDR3nt: TGTGCCAGCGAGTTCAAGGGGTCGTACCAAGAGACCCAGTACTTC
CDR3aa: CASEFKGSYQETQYF
abundance: -
d_gene: -
j_gene: TRBJ2-5
v_gene: TRBV6-4

CDR3nt: TGTGCCATCACCGGACAGATGAACACTGAAGCTTTCTTT
CDR3aa: CAITGQMNTEAFF
abundance: -
d_gene: -
j_gene: TRBJ1-1
v_gene: TRBV10-3

CDR3nt: TGTGCCAGCAGCGTAGGGAGCTTCGATGAGCAGTTCTTC
CDR3aa: CASSVGSFDEQFF
abundance: -
d_gene: -
j_gene: TRBJ2-1
v_gene: TRBV9

CDR3nt: TGTGCCAGCAGTGGAGAGAACACCGGGGAGCTGTTTTTT
CDR3aa: CASSGENTGELFF
abundance: -
d_gene: -
j_gene: TRBJ2-2
v_gene: TRBV2

CDR3nt: TGTGCCAGCGCGCTCCAGGGGTCCGGAAACACCATATATTTT
CDR3aa: CASALQGSGNTIYF
abundance: -
d_gene: -
j_gene: TRBJ1-3
v_gene: TRBV9

CDR3nt: TGTGCCAGCAGTTACGGCCTAGGACAGGGGCGCGAGACCCAGTACTTC
CDR3aa: CASSYGLGQGRETQYF
abundance: -
d_gene: TRBD1
j_gene: TRBJ2-5
v_gene: TRBV6-5

CDR3nt: TGTGCCAGCAGTTTATCCTCCCTATTATACAATGAGCAGTTCTTC
CDR3aa: CASSLSSLLYNEQFF
abundance: -
d_gene: -
j_gene: TRBJ2-1
v_gene: TRBV27

CDR3nt: TGTGCCAGCAGCCTGGGGACAGACTATGGCTACACCTTC
CDR3aa: CASSLGTDYGYTF
abundance: few
d_gene: TRBD1
j_gene: TRBJ1-2
v_gene: TRBV5-5

CDR3nt: TGCCTCCTCAGCGAGAACACTGAAGCTTTCTTT
CDR3aa: CLLSENTEAFF
abundance: -
d_gene: -
j_gene: TRBJ1-1
v_gene: TRBV30

CDR3nt: TGTGCCAGCAGCGCTAGCGGGAGGGCCACAGATACGCAGTATTTT
CDR3aa: CASSASGRATDTQYF
abundance: few
d_gene: TRBD2
j_gene: TRBJ2-3
v_gene: TRBV9

CDR3nt: TGTGCCAGCAGTGGATCGGTATCGACTAGCGGGGGGTTAGATACGCAGTATTTT
CDR3aa: CASSGSVSTSGGLDTQYF
abundance: -
d_gene: TRBD2
j_gene: TRBJ2-3
v_gene: TRBV6-4

CDR3nt: TGTGCCAGCAGTGAATCGGGGTACGGCTACACCTTC
CDR3aa: CASSESGYGYTF
abundance: once
d_gene: -
j_gene: TRBJ1-2
v_gene: TRBV25-1

CDR3nt: TGTGCCAGCAGCCCCTCGGGAGCGGGAGCGGCGGACAATGAGCAGTTCTTC
CDR3aa: CASSPSGAGAADNEQFF
abundance: -
d_gene: TRBD2
j_gene: TRBJ2-1
v_gene: TRBV9

CDR3nt: TGCGCCAGCAGTCCCACTAGCGGGACGTACAATGAGCAGTTCTTC
CDR3aa: CASSPTSGTYNEQFF
abundance: few
d_gene: TRBD2
j_gene: TRBJ2-1
v_gene: TRBV10-2

CDR3nt: TGTGCCAGCAGTCAGAACCAGGGGACTGAAGCTTTCTTT
CDR3aa: CASSQNQGTEAFF
abundance: -
d_gene: -
j_gene: TRBJ1-1
v_gene: TRBV7-9

CDR3nt: TGTGCCAGCAGCTTGACTAGTGTAAGCTCCTACGAGCAGTACTTC
CDR3aa: CASSLTSVSSYEQYF
abundance: -
d_gene: -
j_gene: TRBJ2-7
v_gene: TRBV7-2

CDR3nt: TGTGCCAGCAGCTTAAGAGGGTGGGGGGATGAGCAGTTCTTC
CDR3aa: CASSLRGWGDEQFF
abundance: -
d_gene: -
j_gene: TRBJ2-1
v_gene: TRBV11-3

CDR3nt: TGCGCCAGCAGCCTCAGGTTGAACACTGAAGCTTTCTTT
CDR3aa: CASSLRLNTEAFF
abundance: -
d_gene: -
j_gene: TRBJ1-1
v_gene: TRBV4-3

CDR3nt: TGCGCCAGCAGCTTGCTTAGCGGGGGATCCTACGAGCAGTACTTC
CDR3aa: CASSLLSGGSYEQYF
abundance: -
d_gene: TRBD2
j_gene: TRBJ2-7
v_gene: TRBV5-1

CDR3nt: TGTGCCAGCAGCCGCGTGGGGGGGAGCTCCTACAATGAGCAGTTCTTC
CDR3aa: CASSRVGGSSYNEQFF
abundance: -
d_gene: TRBD2
j_gene: TRBJ2-1
v_gene: TRBV7-2

CDR3nt: TGTGCTAGTGGCCGGACAGACCCTTACCCTGGGGAGCAGTTCTTC
CDR3aa: CASGRTDPYPGEQFF
abundance: -
d_gene: -
j_gene: TRBJ2-1
v_gene: TRBV12-5

CDR3nt: TGTGCCACCAGTGATTTTTCCCCCCCCCTGACAGGGGCAGATACGCAGTATTTT
CDR3aa: CATSDFSPPLTGADTQYF
abundance: medium-sized
d_gene: TRBD1
j_gene: TRBJ2-3
v_gene: TRBV24-1

CDR3nt: TGCAGCGTTGAAGCGCTAGCGGCCGGGGAGCTGTTTTTT
CDR3aa: CSVEALAAGELFF
abundance: -
d_gene: TRBD2
j_gene: TRBJ2-2
v_gene: TRBV29-1

CDR3nt: TGTGCCAGCAGTTCCCGCCGGGGACTAGCGGGCCTAATATCGTCAGATACGCAGTATTTT
CDR3aa: CASSSRRGLAGLISSDTQYF
abundance: -
d_gene: TRBD2
j_gene: TRBJ2-3
v_gene: TRBV2

CDR3nt: TGTGCCAGCCCCTGGTGCGGGAGGTGGTCAGATACGCAGTATTTT
CDR3aa: CASPWCGRWSDTQYF
abundance: -
d_gene: -
j_gene: TRBJ2-3
v_gene: TRBV21-1

CDR3nt: TGTGCCAGCAGCGATGCAGGGAATCAGCCCCAGCATTTT
CDR3aa: CASSDAGNQPQHF
abundance: few
d_gene: -
j_gene: TRBJ1-5
v_gene: TRBV9

CDR3nt: TGTGCCAGCAGCCCATTGGGGGGAGGAGCGGAGACCCAGTACTTC
CDR3aa: CASSPLGGGAETQYF
abundance: -
d_gene: -
j_gene: TRBJ2-5
v_gene: TRBV2

CDR3nt: TGTGCCAGCAGTGAAGAAAGACAGGTTCGTGTTAATGAGCAGTTCTTC
CDR3aa: CASSEERQVRVNEQFF
abundance: -
d_gene: -
j_gene: TRBJ2-1
v_gene: TRBV2

CDR3nt: TGTGCCAGCAGTTACTCACCCCCGGGACTAGCGGGGCGGGTCGGGGAGCTGTTTTTT
CDR3aa: CASSYSPPGLAGRVGELFF
abundance: -
d_gene: TRBD2
j_gene: TRBJ2-2
v_gene: TRBV6-2/TRBV6-3

CDR3nt: TGTGCCAGCAGCCAAGACCACAGGGCGGGGGATGAAGCTTTCTTT
CDR3aa: CASSQDHRAGDEAFF
abundance: -
d_gene: -
j_gene: TRBJ1-1
v_gene: TRBV4-2

CDR3nt: TGTGCCAGCAGCGGCGGGTCAAGCTCCTATAATTCACCCCTCCACTTT
CDR3aa: CASSGGSSSYNSPLHF
abundance: -
d_gene: -
j_gene: TRBJ1-6
v_gene: TRBV9

CDR3nt: TGTGCCAGCAGCTCCTCTTTCGGACAGGTGCGCTCCTACGAGCAGTACTTC
CDR3aa: CASSSSFGQVRSYEQYF
abundance: -
d_gene: TRBD1
j_gene: TRBJ2-7
v_gene: TRBV7-9

CDR3nt: TGTGCCACCAGTGGCGCCGGAGACGGGTATGGCTACACCTTC
CDR3aa: CATSGAGDGYGYTF
abundance: -
d_gene: -
j_gene: TRBJ1-2
v_gene: TRBV24-1

CDR3nt: TGTGCCAGCAGCCAAGGACCTAGACTAGCGGAGAACACAGATACGCAGTATTTT
CDR3aa: CASSQGPRLAENTDTQYF
abundance: once
d_gene: TRBD2
j_gene: TRBJ2-3
v_gene: TRBV14

CDR3nt: TGTGCCAGCAGCTTAGCGGGGACAGAGGTTGAAAAACTGTTTTTT
CDR3aa: CASSLAGTEVEKLFF
abundance: -
d_gene: TRBD1
j_gene: TRBJ1-4
v_gene: TRBV7-2

CDR3nt: TGTGCCAGCAGTTACCTATTCACAGATACGCAGTATTTT
CDR3aa: CASSYLFTDTQYF
abundance: -
d_gene: -
j_gene: TRBJ2-3
v_gene: TRBV6-5

CDR3nt: TGTGCCAGCAGTCTGGGACAGAATAATCAGCCCCAGCATTTT
CDR3aa: CASSLGQNNQPQHF
abundance: -
d_gene: TRBD1
j_gene: TRBJ1-5
v_gene: TRBV27

CDR3nt: TGCGCCAGCAGCCAAGATGGGACAGGGGGATATCAGCCCCAGCATTTT
CDR3aa: CASSQDGTGGYQPQHF
abundance: few
d_gene: TRBD1
j_gene: TRBJ1-5
v_gene: TRBV4-1

CDR3nt: TGTGCCAGCAGCAAGCTGGTAGCGGGACTAGCCAAAAACATTCAGTACTTC
CDR3aa: CASSKLVAGLAKNIQYF
abundance: once
d_gene: TRBD2
j_gene: TRBJ2-4
v_gene: TRBV5-6

CDR3nt: TGTGCCAGTCCGGGACTGAGTCCCTACGAGCAGTACTTC
CDR3aa: CASPGLSPYEQYF
abundance: few
d_gene: -
j_gene: TRBJ2-7
v_gene: TRBV2

CDR3nt: TGCGCCAGCAGCCAAGTTTCTCGAGAGGAGCAGTTCTTC
CDR3aa: CASSQVSREEQFF
abundance: -
d_gene: -
j_gene: TRBJ2-1
v_gene: TRBV4-1

CDR3nt: TGTGCCAGCAGCCAAAACCTGGCAGCGGGATCTGAAGCTTTCTTT
CDR3aa: CASSQNLAAGSEAFF
abundance: -
d_gene: -
j_gene: TRBJ1-1
v_gene: TRBV3-1/TRBV3-2

CDR3nt: TGTGCCAGCAGTTATTCAGGGAGGGCCCTTAATGAAAAACTGTTTTTT
CDR3aa: CASSYSGRALNEKLFF
abundance: -
d_gene: -
j_gene: TRBJ1-4
v_gene: TRBV6-5

CDR3nt: TGTGCCAGCAAAGGGGGTGAAGCTTTCTTT
CDR3aa: CASKGGEAFF
abundance: once
d_gene: -
j_gene: TRBJ1-1
v_gene: TRBV12-3/TRBV12-4

CDR3nt: TGCAGCGTTAAGGGGGGGGACTCCTACGAGCAGTACTTC
CDR3aa: CSVKGGDSYEQYF
abundance: -
d_gene: -
j_gene: TRBJ2-7
v_gene: TRBV29-1

CDR3nt: TGTGCCAGCAGTGATCCCGCGGGGGCAAGGGATGAGCAGTTCTTC
CDR3aa: CASSDPAGARDEQFF
abundance: -
d_gene: -
j_gene: TRBJ2-1
v_gene: TRBV2